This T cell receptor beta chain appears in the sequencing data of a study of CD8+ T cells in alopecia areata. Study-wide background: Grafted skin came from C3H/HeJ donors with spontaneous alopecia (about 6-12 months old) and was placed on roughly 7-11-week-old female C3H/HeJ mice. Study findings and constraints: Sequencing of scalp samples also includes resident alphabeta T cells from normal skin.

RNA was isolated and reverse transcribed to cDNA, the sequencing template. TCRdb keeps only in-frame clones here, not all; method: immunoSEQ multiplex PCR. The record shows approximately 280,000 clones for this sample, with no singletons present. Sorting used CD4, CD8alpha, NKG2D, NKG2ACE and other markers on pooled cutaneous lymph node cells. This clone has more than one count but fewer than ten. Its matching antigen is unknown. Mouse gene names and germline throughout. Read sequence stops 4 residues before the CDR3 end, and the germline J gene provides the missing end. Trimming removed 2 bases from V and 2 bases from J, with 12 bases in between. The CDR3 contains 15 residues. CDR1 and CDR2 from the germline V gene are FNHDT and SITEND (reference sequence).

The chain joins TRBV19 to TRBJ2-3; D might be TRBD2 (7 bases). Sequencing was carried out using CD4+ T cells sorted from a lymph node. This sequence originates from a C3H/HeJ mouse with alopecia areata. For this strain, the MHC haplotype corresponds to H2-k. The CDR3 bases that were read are TGTGCCAGCAGTATTAGGGGGGCGGCTGCAGAA. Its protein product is CASSIRGAAAE. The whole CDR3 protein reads CASSIRGAAAETLYF. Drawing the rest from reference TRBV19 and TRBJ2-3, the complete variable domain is GGIITQTPKFLIGQEGQKLTLKCQQNFNHDTMYWYRQDSGKGLRLIYYSITENDLQKGDLSEGYDASREKKSSFSLTVTSAQKNEMAVFLCASSIRGAAAETLYFGSGTRLTVL.